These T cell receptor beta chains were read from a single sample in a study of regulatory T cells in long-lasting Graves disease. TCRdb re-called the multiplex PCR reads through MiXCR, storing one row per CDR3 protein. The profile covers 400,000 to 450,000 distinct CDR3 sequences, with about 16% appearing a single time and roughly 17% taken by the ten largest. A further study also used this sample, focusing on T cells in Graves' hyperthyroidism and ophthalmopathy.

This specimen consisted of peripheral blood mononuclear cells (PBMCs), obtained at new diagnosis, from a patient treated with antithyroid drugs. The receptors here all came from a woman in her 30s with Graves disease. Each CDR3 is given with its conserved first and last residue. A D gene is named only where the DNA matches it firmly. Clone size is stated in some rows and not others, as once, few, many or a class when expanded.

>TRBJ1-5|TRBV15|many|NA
TGTGCCACCAGCAGGACGACCAGCAATCAGCCCCAGCATTTT
CATSRTTSNQPQHF
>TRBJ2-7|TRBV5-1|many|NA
TGCGCCAGCAGCTTGCGAGGGACGGAGGACTACGAGCAGTACTTC
CASSLRGTEDYEQYF
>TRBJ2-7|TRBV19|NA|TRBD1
TGTGCCAGTGCGACAGGGGAGTACTACGAGCAGTACTTC
CASATGEYYEQYF
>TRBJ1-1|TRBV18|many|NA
TGTGCCACCCGCGAGGGGCCTAACACTGAAGCTTTCTTT
CATREGPNTEAFF
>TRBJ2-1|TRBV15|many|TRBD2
TGTGCCACCAGCAGAGCGGGGACCGGGACTAGCGGCAACAATGAGCAGTTCTTC
CATSRAGTGTSGNNEQFF
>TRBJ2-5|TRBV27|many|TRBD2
TGTGCCAGCAGTCTCAGACTAGCGGGTAAAGAGACCCAGTACTTC
CASSLRLAGKETQYF
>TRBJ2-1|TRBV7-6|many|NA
TGTGCCAGCAGCTTAGGTGCGGCAAGCTCCTACAATGAGCAGTTCTTC
CASSLGAASSYNEQFF
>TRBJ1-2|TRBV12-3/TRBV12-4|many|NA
TGTGCCAGCAGTTTAGACAGAATCTATGGCTACACCTTC
CASSLDRIYGYTF
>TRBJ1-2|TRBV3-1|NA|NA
TGTGCCAGCAGCCAAGACCCCAGGACCTATGGCTACACCTTC
CASSQDPRTYGYTF
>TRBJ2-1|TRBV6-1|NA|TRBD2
TGTGCCAGCAGTCGAACGGGACTAGGCTCCTACAATGAGCAGTTCTTC
CASSRTGLGSYNEQFF
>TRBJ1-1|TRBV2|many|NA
TGTGCCAGCCTACCCGACCTGCCCTCTGAAGCTTTCTTT
CASLPDLPSEAFF
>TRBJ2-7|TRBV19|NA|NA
TGTGCCAGTAGTACTGATCCCTCCTACGAGCAGTACTTC
CASSTDPSYEQYF
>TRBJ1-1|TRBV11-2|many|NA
TGTGCCAGCAGATCAATCTCAGGGTCGGGAACTGAAGCTTTCTTT
CASRSISGSGTEAFF
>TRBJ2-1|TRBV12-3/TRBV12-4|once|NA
TGTGCCAACAGTTTAGCGGCAGGCAATGAGCAGTTCTTC
CANSLAAGNEQFF
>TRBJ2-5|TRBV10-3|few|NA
TGTGCCATCAGCCGAGACGAACTTTCGGAGACCCAGTACTTC
CAISRDELSETQYF